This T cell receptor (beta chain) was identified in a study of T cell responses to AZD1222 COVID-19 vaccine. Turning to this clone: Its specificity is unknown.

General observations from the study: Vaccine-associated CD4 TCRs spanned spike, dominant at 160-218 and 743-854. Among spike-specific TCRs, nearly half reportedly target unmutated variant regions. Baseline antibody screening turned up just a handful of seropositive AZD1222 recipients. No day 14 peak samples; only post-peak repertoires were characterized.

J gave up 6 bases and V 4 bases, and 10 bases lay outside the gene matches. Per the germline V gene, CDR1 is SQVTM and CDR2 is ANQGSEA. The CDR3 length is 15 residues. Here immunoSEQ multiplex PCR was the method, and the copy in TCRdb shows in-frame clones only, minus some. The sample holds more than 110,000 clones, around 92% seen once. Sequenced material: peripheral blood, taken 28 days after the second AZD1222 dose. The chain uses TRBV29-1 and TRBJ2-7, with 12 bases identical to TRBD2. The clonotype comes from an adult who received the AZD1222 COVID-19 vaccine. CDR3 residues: CSVAARLAGEGEQYF. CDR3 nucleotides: TGCAGCGTTGCGGCCAGACTAGCGGGAGAGGGCGAGCAGTACTTC.